This T cell receptor beta chain was sequenced in a study of T cell responses to AZD1222 COVID-19 vaccine. Germline V gene lookup returns CDR1 SGHAT and CDR2 FQNNGV. This CDR3 comprises 15 residues. V dropped 0 bases and J dropped 1; count of bases not matched to a gene: 3. Only in-frame clones appear in the TCRdb table, and some are missing; sequencing was by immunoSEQ multiplex PCR. The profile shows 150,000 to 180,000 clones, about 87% of them singletons. The material sequenced was peripheral blood, taken on day 0 of AZD1222 vaccination. The receptor's source is an adult in good health. This rearrangement joins TRBV11-2 to TRBJ2-7; 7 positions match TRBD1. CDR3 nucleotide sequence: TGTGCCAGCAGCTTAGAATACAGGGGTTCCTACGAGCAGTACTTC. Protein product: CASSLEYRGSYEQYF.